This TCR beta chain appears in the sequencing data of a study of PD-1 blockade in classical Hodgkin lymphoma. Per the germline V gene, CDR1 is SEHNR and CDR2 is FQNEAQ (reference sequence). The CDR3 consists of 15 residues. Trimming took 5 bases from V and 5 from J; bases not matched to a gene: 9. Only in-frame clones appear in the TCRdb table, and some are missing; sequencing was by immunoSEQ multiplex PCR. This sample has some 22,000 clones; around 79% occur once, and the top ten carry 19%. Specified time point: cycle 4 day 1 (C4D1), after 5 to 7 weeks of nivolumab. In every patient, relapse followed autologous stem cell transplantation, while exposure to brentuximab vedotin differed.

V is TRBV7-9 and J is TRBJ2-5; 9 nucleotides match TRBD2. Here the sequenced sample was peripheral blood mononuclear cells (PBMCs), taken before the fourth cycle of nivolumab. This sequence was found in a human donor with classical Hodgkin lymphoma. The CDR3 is CASSRGAGGPETQYF. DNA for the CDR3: TGTGCCAGCAGCCGGGGGGCGGGAGGGCCGGAGACCCAGTACTTC.